What follows are 29 T cell receptor beta chains derived from one specimen sequenced in a study of identical twins. TCRdb re-analysed the 5' RACE reads in MiXCR, keeping a single row per CDR3 protein. Among roughly 200,000 distinct CDR3 sequences listed, less than 8% were seen once. The same sample was also studied in work on yellow fever vaccine responses in identical twins.

Sequenced: memory (CD45RO+) T cells sorted from blood. The origin of the receptors is a woman aged 18-29 years in good health.

This chain connects TRBV29-1 to TRBJ1-1, with D perhaps matching TRBD1 (6 bases). With 3 bases removed from V and 5 bases from J, the gap between germline ends came to 10 bases. Germline V lookup: CDR1 SQVTM, CDR2 ANQGSEA. This CDR3 has 12 amino acids. CDR3 DNA sequence: TGCAGCGTTGACAGGGGCGTGACTGAAGCTTTCTTT. It specifies CSVDRGVTEAFF.

The chain links TRBV18 to TRBJ1-1; D perhaps matches TRBD1 (5 bases). Germline CDR1 and CDR2: KGHSH and LQKENI. This CDR3 contains 13 residues. Between the trimmed V and J ends, which lost 1 base and 10 bases, there was a span of 13 bases. CDR3 protein: CASSPRGDSVAFF. In nucleotides, the CDR3 is TGTGCCAGCTCACCACGGGGGGACTCGGTAGCTTTCTTT.

The V gene is TRBV20-1, the J gene TRBJ2-2; weak D call: TRBD1 (6 bases). From germline, CDR1 is DFQATT and CDR2 SNEGSKA (reference sequence). V was trimmed by 1 base and J by 17 bases, leaving 23 bases between them. The CDR3 runs to 14 residues. The CDR3 DNA follows: TGCAGTGCTAGAGGTCAACAGGGTCCCCTAAGCGAATTTTTT. It encodes CSARGQQGPLSEFF.

There are many counts of this clonotype. This chain joins TRBV5-4 and TRBJ1-5, with no clear D. Trimming shortened V by 4 bases and J by 3 bases, and 14 bases separated the two germline ends. The length of the CDR3 is 15 residues. Germline V CDR1 and CDR2: SGHNT, YYREEE (reference sequence). Written as DNA, the CDR3 is TGTGCCAGCAGCCCGAACGGTGGGCCCAATCAGCCCCAGCATTTT. Protein product: CASSPNGGPNQPQHF.

The chain recombines TRBV4-2 with TRBJ1-6; TRBD1 matches at 8 bases. Germline CDR1 is LGHNA and CDR2 is YNFKEQ. The CDR3 totals 21 residues. V dropped 0 bases and J dropped 0; count of bases not matched to a gene: 13. CDR3 loop: CASSQDIFRDRKSSYNSPLHF. As DNA, the CDR3 is TGTGCCAGCAGCCAAGATATTTTCCGGGACAGGAAAAGCTCCTATAATTCACCCCTCCACTTT.

This clonotype was picked up a small number of times. The V call is TRBV24-1, the J call TRBJ1-5; maybe TRBD1 (6 bases). Trimming took 4 bases from V and 4 from J, leaving 22 bases between them. Germline values: CDR1 KGHDR, CDR2 SFDVKD. The CDR3 has 18 residues. The CDR3 here is CATSDSDSNGPVNQPQHF. In nucleotides, the CDR3 is TGTGCCACCAGTGACTCGGACAGCAATGGCCCCGTTAATCAGCCCCAGCATTTT.

This clonotype was seen at least ten times. V gene TRBV7-2 combines with J gene TRBJ2-7, with D hard to call. The CDR3 consists of 13 residues. From germline, CDR1 is SGHTA and CDR2 FQGNSA. Trimming shortened V by 1 base and J by 7 bases, and 11 bases separated the two germline ends. CDR3 in DNA: TGTGCCAGCAGCTTAGGTCCCTTGCGGGAGCAGTACTTC. It specifies CASSLGPLREQYF.

This clonotype was detected many times. V is TRBV3-1 and J is TRBJ1-2, with D tentatively TRBD1 (5 bases). The CDR3 totals 12 residues. Per the germline V gene, CDR1 is LGHDT and CDR2 is YNNKEL (reference sequence). V lost 4 bases, J lost 4 bases, and 7 bases lay in between. CDR3 nucleotide sequence: TGTGCCAGCAGCCGAGACAGCTATGGCTACACCTTC. As protein: CASSRDSYGYTF. Using reference TRBV3-1 and TRBJ1-2 for the parts outside the CDR3, the full variable domain is DTAVSQTPKYLVTQMGNDKSIKCEQNLGHDTMYWYKQDSKKFLKIMFSYNNKELIINETVPNRFSPKSPDKAHLNLHINSLELGDSAVYFCASSRDSYGYTFGSGTRLTVV.

This clonotype was detected many times. This sequence joins TRBV15 and TRBJ2-7, with TRBD2 matching 10 bases. The junction had 8 bases not matched to a gene; V was cut back by 0 bases and J by 3 bases. CDR1 and CDR2 from the germline V gene are LNHNV and YYDKDF (reference sequence). The CDR3 is 17 amino acids. The CDR3 protein is CATSREQRGGRSYEQYF. In DNA, the CDR3 is TGTGCCACCAGCAGAGAACAGCGGGGGGGCCGAAGCTACGAGCAGTACTTC.

V usage is TRBV6-2 or TRBV6-3 and J usage is TRBJ2-1; 11 bases agree with TRBD2. CDR3 length equals 16 residues. Trimming at V came to 4 bases and at J to 8 bases, leaving 10 bases not matched to a gene. Per the germline V gene, CDR1 is MNHEY and CDR2 is SVGEGT. The CDR3 is CASSSSTSGRRHEQFF. DNA of the CDR3: TGTGCCAGCAGTTCCTCAACTAGCGGGAGAAGGCATGAGCAGTTCTTC.

This clonotype was detected a few times. V usage is TRBV18 and J usage is TRBJ1-1; 8 bases match TRBD1. The CDR3 has 16 amino acids. The V gene's germline CDR1 is KGHSH and CDR2 LQKENI. J gave up 0 bases and V 3 bases, and 6 bases lay outside the gene matches. The CDR3 sequence: CASSPSRDRLNTEAFF. CDR3 DNA: TGTGCCAGCTCACCGTCCCGGGACAGGTTGAACACTGAAGCTTTCTTT.

The rearrangement uses TRBV19 and TRBJ2-7, with no clear D. This CDR3 is built from 15 residues. Trimming cost V 0 bases and J 6 bases, with 15 bases left between them. CDR1 LNHDA and CDR2 SQIVND come from the germline V gene (reference sequence). CDR3 DNA: TGTGCCAGTAGTATAGATGGCATCCCGGGCGGCGAGCAGTACTTC. Protein sequence: CASSIDGIPGGEQYF.

This clonotype was picked up a small number of times. V and J are TRBV12-3 or TRBV12-4 and TRBJ1-1; weak D call: TRBD1 (5 bases). The CDR3 length is 15 residues. V lost 7 bases, J lost 2 bases, and 17 bases lay in between. The CDR3 region is CASISGRDPNTEAFF. The CDR3 DNA follows: TGTGCCAGCATCAGCGGGCGGGACCCTAACACTGAAGCTTTCTTT.

This clonotype was picked up a small number of times. The V and J genes are TRBV25-1 and TRBJ2-1, with TRBD2 identical over 10 bases. The V segment lost 6 bases and the J segment 9 bases; nucleotides outside the gene matches: 5. Germline V lookup: CDR1 MGHDK, CDR2 SYGVNS. This CDR3 has 13 residues. The CDR3 DNA follows: TGTGCCAGCAGATTAGCGGGGGGAGGTGAGCAGTTCTTC. This encodes CASRLAGGGEQFF.

This clonotype has ten or more counts. The chain has TRBV20-1 and TRBJ1-6, with 10 bases lining up with TRBD1. The germline V gene encodes CDR1 DFQATT and CDR2 SNEGSKA (reference sequence). The junction had 3 bases not matched to a gene; V was cut back by 1 base and J by 9 bases. The CDR3 is 14 amino acids. The CDR3 loop reads CSARGDRGVSPLHF. CDR3 nucleotides: TGCAGTGCTAGAGGGGACAGGGGCGTTTCACCCCTCCACTTT.

As for this clonotype: The junction and the germline gene differ at one end; a read error may be behind it. The chain combines TRBV5-1 with TRBJ2-3; TRBD1 matches at 10 bases. The CDR3 contains 15 residues. CDR1 SGHRS and CDR2 YFSETQ come from the germline V gene. As DNA, the CDR3 is TGCGCCAGCAGCTTATCGGACAGGGGGACAGATATGCAGTATTTT. This codes for CASSLSDRGTDMQYF.

This clonotype was counted between two and nine times. The CDR3 loop is CASTGGVGEQYF. The CDR3 nucleotides read TGTGCCAGCACAGGAGGGGTCGGCGAGCAGTACTTC. The V gene is TRBV2, the J gene TRBJ2-7, with D possibly being TRBD2 (6 bases). The CDR3 totals 12 residues. CDR1 and CDR2 (germline): SNHLY, FYNNEI. The V end lost 7 bases, the J end lost 6 bases, and 13 bases lay between the germline ends.

The chain employs TRBV12-3 or TRBV12-4 and TRBJ2-1, with 9 bases identical to TRBD2. The J segment lost 8 bases and the V segment lost 6 bases, leaving 11 bases of the junction unmatched. The CDR3 has 15 residues. The CDR3 DNA is TGTGCCAGCAGCCAGCGGGCGGGGGGGCCCCATGAGCAGTTCTTC. This translates into CASSQRAGGPHEQFF.

This clonotype was seen ten or more times. V usage is TRBV7-9 and J usage is TRBJ2-7, with a possible D match to TRBD2 (5 bases). The CDR3 loop spans 12 amino acids. V was shortened by 1 base and J by 6 bases, with 7 bases between the two germline ends. Looked up from germline, CDR1 is SEHNR and CDR2 is FQNEAQ (reference sequence). The CDR3 nucleotides read TGTGCCAGCAGCTTAGGTGGGAGCGAGCAGTACTTC. Its protein product is CASSLGGSEQYF. The full variable domain, rest sourced from reference TRBV7-9 and TRBJ2-7, is DTGVSQNPRHKITKRGQNVTFRCDPISEHNRLYWYRQTLGQGPEFLTYFQNEAQLEKSRLLSDRFSAERPKGSFSTLEIQRTEQGDSAMYLCASSLGGSEQYFGPGTRLTVT.

This clonotype was found many times. V is TRBV4-3 and J is TRBJ2-1; 7 bases fit TRBD2. Germline V gene lookup returns CDR1 LGHNA and CDR2 YSLEER. Trimming at V came to 0 bases and at J to 10 bases, leaving 3 bases not matched to a gene. The CDR3 extends over 13 amino acids. Here the CDR3 reads CASSQETSREQFF. The DNA of the CDR3 is TGCGCCAGCAGCCAAGAGACTAGCCGGGAGCAGTTCTTC.

This clonotype was counted between two and nine times. V is TRBV10-3 and J is TRBJ1-3; D may be TRBD1 (6 bases). This CDR3 is built from 16 residues. Per germline, CDR1 ENHRY and CDR2 SYGVKD. Trimming took off 0 bases at V and 4 bases at J, with 13 bases between the two ends. The CDR3 DNA sequence: TGTGCCATCAGTGAGTCGCAGGGGCGCCTCGGAAACACCATATATTTT. Amino acid sequence: CAISESQGRLGNTIYF.

This clonotype was seen at least ten times. This chain connects TRBV28 to TRBJ2-2; D not resolved. Per germline, CDR1 MDHEN and CDR2 SYDVKM. The CDR3 covers 13 residues. With 4 bases removed from V and 2 bases from J, the gap between germline ends came to 5 bases. DNA for the CDR3: TGTGCCAGCAGTTCTAGAAACACCGGGGAGCTGTTTTTT. Translation: CASSSRNTGELFF.

In its sample, this clonotype was seen many times. The chain carries TRBV21-1 and TRBJ2-1; the table's D gene call, TRBD2, was not cross checked with the DNA. TRBV21-1 is a documented pseudogene. The CDR3 runs to 21 residues. CDR3 sequence reads: CASSKRAGDRALAGLYNEQFF. The DNA of the CDR3 is TGTGCCAGCAGCAAAAGGGCAGGGGACAGGGCACTAGCGGGCCTCTACAATGAGCAGTTCTTC.

There are many counts of this clonotype. The V and J genes are TRBV11-3 and TRBJ2-2; D gene uncertain. The V gene's germline CDR1 is SGHNT and CDR2 YENEEA. This CDR3 region has 12 residues. Trimming pared 4 bases from V and 1 base from J, leaving 1 base between. Written as DNA, the CDR3 is TGTGCCAGCAGCTGGAACACCGGGGAGCTGTTTTTT. The encoded protein is CASSWNTGELFF. The whole variable domain, remainder taken from reference TRBV11-3 and TRBJ2-2, is EAGVVQSPRYKIIEKKQPVAFWCNPISGHNTLYWYLQNLGQGPELLIRYENEEAVDDSQLPKDRFSAERLKGVDSTLKIQPAELGDSAVYLCASSWNTGELFFGEGSRLTVL.

This clonotype was picked up a small number of times. The V call is TRBV28, the J call TRBJ2-6, with D tentatively TRBD1 or TRBD2 (5 bases each). Trimming shortened V by 4 bases and J by 1 base, and 17 bases separated the two germline ends. Germline CDR1 and CDR2: MDHEN and SYDVKM. This CDR3 has 18 amino acids. As DNA, the CDR3 is TGTGCCAGCAGTTCTCCGGGACGGGAATCTTCTGGGGCCAACGTCCTGACTTTC. This encodes CASSSPGRESSGANVLTF.

The chain carries TRBV20-1 and TRBJ1-4; 10 bases line up with TRBD1. With 2 bases clipped from V and 8 bases from J, the junction kept 8 bases outside the gene matches. Germline V lookup: CDR1 DFQATT, CDR2 SNEGSKA (reference sequence). There are 15 residues in the CDR3. The CDR3 sequence is CSARSPGQGFEKLFF. The CDR3 coding sequence is TGCAGTGCTAGATCCCCGGGACAGGGGTTCGAAAAACTGTTTTTT.

The chain couples TRBV9 to TRBJ2-6, with TRBD1 identical over 7 bases. This CDR3 spans 15 amino acids. The germline gives CDR1 SGDLS, CDR2 YYNGEE. The V and J ends lost 1 base and 2 bases, in that order; junction bases with no gene match: 0. The CDR3 DNA is TGTGCCAGCAGCGTACAGGGGGCTGGGGCCAACGTCCTGACTTTC. It is translated as CASSVQGAGANVLTF.

In its sample, this clonotype was seen many times. The genes are TRBV9 and TRBJ2-2; D not resolved. Looked up from germline, CDR1 is SGDLS and CDR2 is YYNGEE. Trimming removed 1 base from V and 7 bases from J, with 20 bases in between. There are 17 residues in the CDR3. CDR3 loop: CASSVKPLLTLGGELFF. Written as DNA, the CDR3 is TGTGCCAGCAGCGTAAAACCCTTGTTAACCCTGGGCGGGGAGCTGTTTTTT.

This clonotype has only a few counts. The chain uses TRBV6-1 and TRBJ2-5; 15 nucleotides agree with TRBD2. CDR1 MNHNS and CDR2 SASEGT come from the germline V gene. The CDR3 covers 14 residues. V lost 6 bases to trimming and J lost 4 bases; unmatched junction nucleotides: 0. CDR3 in DNA: TGTGCCAGCAGGGGACTAGCGGGAGGAGAGACCCAGTACTTC. Its protein product is CASRGLAGGETQYF.